This T cell receptor (beta chain) was sequenced during a study of CD8+CD57+ T cells in acquired aplastic anemia. On the study more broadly: On average, sorted CD4+ and CD8+ cells gave 3.2 ug of DNA.

Trimming took 3 bases from V and 9 from J; bases not matched to a gene: 14. CDR3 size: 17 residues. Germline lookup yields CDR1 SGHAT and CDR2 FQNNGV. General study findings and limits: Patients and controls turned out to have approximately 29 CD8+ CDR3 sequences in common. Patients showed no significant difference from controls in CD8+ Simpson's diversity.

Note on this clonotype: Its antigen remains unknown. A much larger clone differs by one base, so this may be a read error.

Genomic DNA, serving as template, underwent TCR beta VDJ and CDR3 profiling. A single record per CDR3 protein comes from TCRdb applying MiXCR to the reads. Counted here are approximately 160,000 distinct CDR3 sequences, approximately 40% occurring once; the ten biggest clones make up around 0.96%. The receptor's source is a human donor in good health. The chain is built from TRBV11-2 and TRBJ2-1; 10 nucleotides line up with TRBD2. Sequenced material: sorted CD4+, CD8+, or CD8+CD57+ T cells (not recorded which) from PBMCs. The CDR3 loop reads CASSLDARASGGSEQFF. DNA of the CDR3: TGTGCCAGCAGCTTGGACGCGAGGGCTAGCGGGGGCAGTGAGCAGTTCTTC.